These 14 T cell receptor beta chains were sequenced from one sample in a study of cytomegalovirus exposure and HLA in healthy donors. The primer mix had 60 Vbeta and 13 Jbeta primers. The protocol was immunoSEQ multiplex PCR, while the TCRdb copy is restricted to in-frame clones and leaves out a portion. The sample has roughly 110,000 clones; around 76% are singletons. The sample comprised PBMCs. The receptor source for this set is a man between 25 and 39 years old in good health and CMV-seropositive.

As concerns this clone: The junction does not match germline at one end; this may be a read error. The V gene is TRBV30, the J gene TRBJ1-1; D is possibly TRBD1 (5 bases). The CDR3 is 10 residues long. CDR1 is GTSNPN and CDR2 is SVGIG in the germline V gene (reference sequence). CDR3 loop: CAFTGYRSHF. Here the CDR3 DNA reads TGTGCCTTTACAGGATATCGGTCCCACTTT.

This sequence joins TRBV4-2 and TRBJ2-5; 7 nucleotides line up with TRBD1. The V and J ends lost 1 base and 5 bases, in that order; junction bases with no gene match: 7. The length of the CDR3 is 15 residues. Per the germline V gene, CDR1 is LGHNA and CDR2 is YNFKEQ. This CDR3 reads CASSQVTQQGETQYF. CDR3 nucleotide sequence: TGTGCCAGCAGCCAAGTGACACAACAGGGGGAGACCCAGTACTTC.

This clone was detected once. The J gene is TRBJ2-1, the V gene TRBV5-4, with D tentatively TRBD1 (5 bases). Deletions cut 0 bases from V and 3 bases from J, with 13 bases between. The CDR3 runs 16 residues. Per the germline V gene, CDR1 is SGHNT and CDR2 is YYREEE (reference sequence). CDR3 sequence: CASSLVAQAHYNEQFF. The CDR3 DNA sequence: TGTGCCAGCAGCTTGGTGGCACAGGCGCACTACAATGAGCAGTTCTTC.

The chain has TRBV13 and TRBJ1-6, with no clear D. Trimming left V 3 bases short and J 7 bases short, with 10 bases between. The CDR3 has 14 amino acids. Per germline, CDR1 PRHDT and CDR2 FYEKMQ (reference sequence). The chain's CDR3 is CASSFNVRNSPLHF. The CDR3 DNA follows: TGTGCCAGCAGCTTCAATGTGAGGAATTCACCCCTCCACTTT.

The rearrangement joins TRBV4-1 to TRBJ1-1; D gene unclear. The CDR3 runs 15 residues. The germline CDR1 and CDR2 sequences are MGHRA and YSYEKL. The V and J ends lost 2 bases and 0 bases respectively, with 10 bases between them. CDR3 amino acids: CASSQRTILNTEAFF. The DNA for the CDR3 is TGCGCCAGCAGCCAACGGACTATTTTGAACACTGAAGCTTTCTTT.

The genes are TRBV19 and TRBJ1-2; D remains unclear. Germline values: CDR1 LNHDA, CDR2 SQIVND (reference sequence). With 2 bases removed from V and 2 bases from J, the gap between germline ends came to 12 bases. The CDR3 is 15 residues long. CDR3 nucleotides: TGTGCCAGTAGTATAAAGCAGGTCATAAACTATGGCTACACCTTC. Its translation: CASSIKQVINYGYTF.

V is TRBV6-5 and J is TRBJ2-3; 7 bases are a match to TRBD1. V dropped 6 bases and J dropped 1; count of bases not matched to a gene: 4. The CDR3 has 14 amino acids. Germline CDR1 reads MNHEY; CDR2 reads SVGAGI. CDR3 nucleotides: TGTGCCAGCAGCCCAGACAGGGGCACAGATACGCAGTATTTT. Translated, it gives CASSPDRGTDTQYF.

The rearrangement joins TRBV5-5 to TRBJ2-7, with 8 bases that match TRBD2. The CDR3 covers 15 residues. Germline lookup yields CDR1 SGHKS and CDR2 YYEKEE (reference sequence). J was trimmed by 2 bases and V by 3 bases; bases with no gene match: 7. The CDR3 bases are TGTGCCAGCAGCTCCGAGCGGGGGCAAACCTACGAGCAGTACTTC. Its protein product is CASSSERGQTYEQYF.

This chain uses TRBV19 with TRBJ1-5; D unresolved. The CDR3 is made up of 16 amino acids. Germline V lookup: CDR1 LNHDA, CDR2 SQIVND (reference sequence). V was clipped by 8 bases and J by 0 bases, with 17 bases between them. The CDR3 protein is CASSRQTVYSNQPQHF. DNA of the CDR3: TGTGCCAGTTCAAGACAAACAGTCTATAGCAATCAGCCCCAGCATTTT.

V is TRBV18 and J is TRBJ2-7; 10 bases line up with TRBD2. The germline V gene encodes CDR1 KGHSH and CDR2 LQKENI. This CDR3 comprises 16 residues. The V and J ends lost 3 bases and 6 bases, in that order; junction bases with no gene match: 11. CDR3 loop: CASSPLGTSDSGEQYF. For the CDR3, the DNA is TGTGCCAGCTCACCCCTCGGGACTAGCGATTCTGGCGAGCAGTACTTC.

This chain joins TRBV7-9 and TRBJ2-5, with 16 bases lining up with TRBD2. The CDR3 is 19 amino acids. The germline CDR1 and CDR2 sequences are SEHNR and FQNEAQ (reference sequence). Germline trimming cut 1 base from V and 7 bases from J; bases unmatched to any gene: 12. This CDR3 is CASSLEGLAGGPTSVTQYF. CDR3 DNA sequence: TGTGCCAGCAGCTTAGAGGGACTAGCGGGGGGGCCGACGTCGGTGACCCAGTACTTC.

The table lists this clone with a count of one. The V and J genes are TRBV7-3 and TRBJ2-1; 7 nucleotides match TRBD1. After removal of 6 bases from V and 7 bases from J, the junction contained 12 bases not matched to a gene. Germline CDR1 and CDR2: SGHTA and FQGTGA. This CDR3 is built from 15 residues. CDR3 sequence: CASSPTGVRANEQFF. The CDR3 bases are TGTGCCAGCAGTCCAACAGGGGTAAGGGCGAATGAGCAGTTCTTC. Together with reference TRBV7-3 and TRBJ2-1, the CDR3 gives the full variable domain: GAGVSQTPSNKVTEKGKYVELRCDPISGHTALYWYRQSLGQGPEFLIYFQGTGAADDSGLPNDRFFAVRPEGSVSTLKIQRTERGDSAVYLCASSPTGVRANEQFFGPGTRLTVL.

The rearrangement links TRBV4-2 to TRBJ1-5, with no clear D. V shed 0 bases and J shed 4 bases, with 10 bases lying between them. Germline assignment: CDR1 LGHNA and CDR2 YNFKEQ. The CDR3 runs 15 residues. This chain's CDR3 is CASSQDSGGNQPQHF. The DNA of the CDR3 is TGTGCCAGCAGCCAAGATTCAGGAGGGAATCAGCCCCAGCATTTT.

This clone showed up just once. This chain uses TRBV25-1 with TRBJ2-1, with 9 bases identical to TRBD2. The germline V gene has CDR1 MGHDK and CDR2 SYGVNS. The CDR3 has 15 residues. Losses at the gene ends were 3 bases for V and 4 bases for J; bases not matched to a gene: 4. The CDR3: CASSEIAGAYNEQFF. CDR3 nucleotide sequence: TGTGCCAGCAGTGAGATAGCGGGGGCGTACAATGAGCAGTTCTTC.